This T cell receptor (beta chain) was retrieved from a study of T cells in Graves' hyperthyroidism and ophthalmopathy. Hyperthyroidism of Graves' type that showed no ophthalmopathy progression within 18 months was stable. On the basis of clinical symptoms, serum thyroxine and TRAb, thyroid ultrasound and orbital computed tomography, diagnoses were made. There are 16 residues in the CDR3. V dropped 4 bases and J dropped 6; count of bases not matched to a gene: 6. Germline CDR1 reads KGHDR; CDR2 reads SFDVKD. From RNA transcripts, TCR beta CDR3 regions were amplified. The HTBI primer set drove a first-round RT-PCR of the TCR CDR3. TCRdb independently ran MiXCR on the multiplex PCR reads; one entry per CDR3 protein. The sample includes about 700,000 distinct CDR3 sequences, 13% to 15% of them seen just once.

Sequencing was done on a sample of blood. The chain recombines TRBV24-1 with TRBJ2-3; 13 bases map to TRBD2. The receptor comes from a woman under 30 with Graves' hyperthyroidism. The CDR3 here is CATSDSGTSGMDTQYF. The DNA for the CDR3 is TGTGCCACCAGTGACTCGGGGACTAGCGGGATGGATACGCAGTATTTT.